The 18 T cell receptor beta chains listed next were all sequenced from one sample in a study of cytomegalovirus exposure and HLA in healthy donors. Primers for the PCR totalled 60 Vbeta and 13 Jbeta. TCRdb keeps only in-frame clones here, not all; method: immunoSEQ multiplex PCR. The sample carries 250,000 to 350,000 clones, 70% to 90% recorded once. Sequences were obtained from PBMCs. These receptors were obtained from a middle-aged man in good health and CMV-seropositive.

The chain couples TRBV5-6 to TRBJ2-5; D is ambiguous. Germline V gene lookup returns CDR1 SGHDT and CDR2 YYEEEE. Trimming removed 2 bases at V and 2 bases at J, with 7 bases between. The CDR3 runs 13 residues. The CDR3, as DNA: TGTGCCAGCAGCTTCAGGTGGCAAGAGACCCAGTACTTC. Translation gives CASSFRWQETQYF. Looking up the rest from reference TRBV5-6 and TRBJ2-5 gives the full variable domain: DAGVTQSPTHLIKTRGQQVTLRCSPKSGHDTVSWYQQALGQGPQFIFQYYEEEERQRGNFPDRFSGHQFPNYSSELNVNALLLGDSALYLCASSFRWQETQYFGPGTRLLVL.

This chain links TRBV6-5 with TRBJ1-5, with D possibly matching TRBD1 (6 bases). CDR1 and CDR2 (germline): MNHEY, SVGAGI. The CDR3 runs to 15 residues. Trimming removed 6 bases at V and 7 bases at J, with 19 bases between. The CDR3 protein is CASRTTQGTRQPQHF. CDR3 in DNA: TGTGCCAGCAGAACAACACAGGGAACTCGACAGCCCCAGCATTTT.

This rearrangement joins TRBV7-6 to TRBJ2-1; weak D call: TRBD2 (6 bases). V gave up 0 bases and J gave up 4 bases, with 10 bases separating them. This CDR3 is built from 15 residues. Per germline, CDR1 SGHVS and CDR2 FNYEAQ. The CDR3 region has the DNA TGTGCCAGCAGCTTAGCGCCAGCGGGTTACAATGAGCAGTTCTTC. This gives the protein CASSLAPAGYNEQFF.

This rearrangement joins TRBV6-5 to TRBJ2-7, with TRBD2 matching over 11 bases. The V and J ends lost 8 bases and 2 bases, in that order; junction bases with no gene match: 8. Germline V gene lookup returns CDR1 MNHEY and CDR2 SVGAGI. This CDR3 spans 15 amino acids. The CDR3 nucleotides are TGTGCCAGCTCCTCCGGGACTAGCGGCACCTACGAGCAGTACTTC. This sequence encodes CASSSGTSGTYEQYF.

The chain employs TRBV6-5 and TRBJ2-1; 9 bases map to TRBD1. This CDR3 contains 13 residues. The V gene end was trimmed by 2 bases and the J gene end by 7 bases; junction bases not matched to a gene: 0. Germline V gives CDR1 MNHEY, CDR2 SVGAGI. CDR3 DNA sequence: TGTGCCAGCAGTTACGACAGGGGGAATGAGCAGTTCTTC. This sequence encodes CASSYDRGNEQFF.

The CDR3 DNA reads TGCGCCAGCAGTTTAGGGACAGTCTCCTACGAGCAGTACTTC. Translation gives CASSLGTVSYEQYF. The rearrangement joins TRBV5-1 to TRBJ2-7, with 7 bases matching TRBD1. Germline loops: CDR1 SGHRS, CDR2 YFSETQ. V lost 5 bases to trimming and J lost 0 bases; unmatched junction nucleotides: 5. The CDR3 is made up of 14 amino acids.

The rearrangement joins TRBV7-9 to TRBJ2-2, with no clear D. Germline-derived CDR1 and CDR2 are SEHNR and FQNEAQ (reference sequence). The CDR3 length is 13 residues. Trimming pared 2 bases from V and 5 bases from J, leaving 6 bases between. The CDR3 here is CASSLSLTGELFF. CDR3 nucleotide sequence: TGTGCCAGCAGCTTATCGTTAACCGGGGAGCTGTTTTTT. The whole variable domain, filled in from reference TRBV7-9 and TRBJ2-2, reads DTGVSQNPRHKITKRGQNVTFRCDPISEHNRLYWYRQTLGQGPEFLTYFQNEAQLEKSRLLSDRFSAERPKGSFSTLEIQRTEQGDSAMYLCASSLSLTGELFFGEGSRLTVL.

The gene calls are TRBV7-9 and TRBJ1-2; 9 bases are a match to TRBD1. The CDR3 spans 14 residues. Germline assignment: CDR1 SEHNR and CDR2 FQNEAQ (reference sequence). Trimming took 5 bases from V and 7 from J; bases not matched to a gene: 8. The CDR3 reads CASSHPGQGFGYTF. The CDR3 DNA reads TGTGCCAGCAGCCACCCGGGACAGGGTTTTGGCTACACCTTC.

The rearrangement links TRBV27 to TRBJ1-1; D might be TRBD1 (6 bases). Germline V CDR1 and CDR2: MNHEY, SMNVEV (reference sequence). This CDR3 region has 15 residues. V dropped 4 bases and J dropped 7 bases, with 19 bases sitting between them. CDR3 DNA sequence: TGTGCCAGCAGTTCAGGGGATCCAGCAAATCTTGAAGCTTTCTTT. The encoded protein is CASSSGDPANLEAFF.

The chain links TRBV21-1 to TRBJ2-1; the table's D call of TRBD2 was not tested on the DNA. TRBV21-1 is a recognized pseudogene. The CDR3 has 17 amino acids. CDR3 sequence reads: CASSLPPLAGMYNEQFF. CDR3 sequence (DNA): TGTGCCAGCAGTCTACCTCCACTAGCGGGCATGTACAATGAGCAGTTCTTC.

The chain has TRBV6-5 and TRBJ1-4; D is possibly TRBD1 (5 bases). Trimming took off 0 bases at V and 0 bases at J, with 5 bases between the two ends. CDR3 length: 15 residues. Germline CDR1 is MNHEY and CDR2 is SVGAGI. The CDR3 nucleotides read TGTGCCAGCAGTTACTCGACAGCAACTAATGAAAAACTGTTTTTT. Translating it yields CASSYSTATNEKLFF.

The CDR3 is CASSRGREQYF. CDR3 sequence (DNA): TGTGCCAGTAGTAGGGGGCGCGAGCAGTACTTC. This chain connects TRBV19 to TRBJ2-7, with D tentatively TRBD1 (6 bases). The CDR3 covers 11 residues. Germline lookup yields CDR1 LNHDA and CDR2 SQIVND (reference sequence). The V end was cut by 4 bases, the J end by 6 bases, with 7 bases between.

The chain joins TRBV5-4 to TRBJ1-1; TRBD1 might be the D (5 bases). The CDR3 runs to 12 residues. V lost 1 base, J lost 7 bases, and 8 bases lay in between. Germline CDR1 reads SGHNT; CDR2 reads YYREEE (reference sequence). The CDR3 nucleotides are TGTGCCAGCAGCTTGAGCGGGGGTGAAGCTTTCTTT. It yields the protein CASSLSGGEAFF. Full variable domain (rest looked up from reference TRBV5-4 and TRBJ1-1): ETGVTQSPTHLIKTRGQQVTLRCSSQSGHNTVSWYQQALGQGPQFIFQYYREEENGRGNFPPRFSGLQFPNYSSELNVNALELDDSALYLCASSLSGGEAFFGQGTRLTVV.

V and J are TRBV5-1 and TRBJ2-6; D is perhaps TRBD1 (5 bases). The length of the CDR3 is 17 residues. In germline, CDR1 is SGHRS, CDR2 YFSETQ. The V and J ends lost 2 bases and 0 bases respectively, with 12 bases between them. CDR3 in amino acids: CASSFGAILSGANVLTF. DNA for the CDR3: TGCGCCAGCAGCTTTGGGGCCATACTCTCTGGGGCCAACGTCCTGACTTTC.

This clone is a singleton in its sample. The gene calls are TRBV19 and TRBJ2-1; 8 bases fit TRBD2. Germline V gene sequence: CDR1 LNHDA, CDR2 SQIVND (reference sequence). This CDR3 has 15 residues. J gave up 7 bases and V 4 bases, and 9 bases lay outside the gene matches. The DNA for the CDR3 is TGTGCCAGTAGTACTCAAACGGGGGGGGCGAATGAGCAGTTCTTC. Translated: CASSTQTGGANEQFF.

This clone was found once. The gene calls are TRBV28 and TRBJ1-2; D perhaps matches TRBD1 (6 bases). The CDR3 has 13 residues. Per the germline V gene, CDR1 is MDHEN and CDR2 is SYDVKM. V shed 3 bases and J shed 9 bases, with 14 bases lying between them. The CDR3 nucleotides read TGTGCCAGCAGTTTGGGGGGGGCGCGAAGCTACACCTTC. Amino acid sequence: CASSLGGARSYTF.

The V call is TRBV29-1, the J call TRBJ2-7; D is possibly TRBD2 (5 bases). Trimming stripped 5 bases from V and 1 base from J, with 9 bases between. Germline values: CDR1 SQVTM, CDR2 ANQGSEA. The CDR3 is made up of 12 amino acids. CDR3 bases: TGCAGCGTTCGTAAGCGGTCCTACGAGCAGTACTTC. The encoded protein is CSVRKRSYEQYF.

The rearrangement links TRBV4-1 to TRBJ1-1, with a tentative D call TRBD1 (6 bases). This CDR3 has 17 amino acids. V shed 3 bases and J shed 2 bases, with 19 bases lying between them. CDR1 is MGHRA and CDR2 is YSYEKL in the germline V gene. CDR3 in DNA: TGCGCCAGCAGCCAGCACAGGGTCGAGCGGTTAAACACTGAAGCTTTCTTT. It specifies CASSQHRVERLNTEAFF.